The 13 T cell receptor beta chains in this list originate from one sample, sequenced in a study of T cell changes during pregnancy in multiple sclerosis. TCRdb keeps only in-frame clones here, not all; method: immunoSEQ multiplex PCR. Here the sample spans some 69,000 clones, around nine tenths being singletons. The sequences come from peripheral blood, collected in the second trimester of pregnancy. Receptors originate from a female donor in good health, enrolled as a control in a pregnancy study.

The chain combines TRBV6-6 with TRBJ2-1; 11 positions match TRBD2. Germline-derived CDR1 and CDR2 are MNHNY and SVGAGI (reference sequence). J lost 5 bases, V lost 5 bases, and 8 bases had no gene match. CDR3 size: 16 residues. The chain's CDR3 is CASSPPGTSGDNEQFF. DNA of the CDR3: TGTGCCAGCAGTCCCCCTGGGACTAGCGGTGACAATGAGCAGTTCTTC.

This clone was observed once. This chain uses TRBV28 with TRBJ2-2; 7 bases are a match to TRBD1. V was clipped by 4 bases and J by 2 bases; unmatched bases: 10. The CDR3 runs 17 residues. Germline V gene data show CDR1 as MDHEN and CDR2 as SYDVKM. CDR3 nucleotides: TGTGCCAGCAGTTCTTCTTTGGGACAGAGAAACACCGGGGAGCTGTTTTTT. Its protein is CASSSSLGQRNTGELFF.

V and J are TRBV30 and TRBJ1-2; 7 nucleotides match TRBD1. J was trimmed by 8 bases and V by 0 bases; bases with no gene match: 15. The CDR3 is 16 residues long. Germline V CDR1 and CDR2: GTSNPN, SVGIG (reference sequence). The CDR3 coding sequence is TGTGCCTGGAGTGTACGAGGGGGCAGGGAGTCCAGCGGCTACACCTTC. This encodes CAWSVRGGRESSGYTF.

The chain recombines TRBV7-9 with TRBJ2-1, with TRBD2 as a possible D gene (6 bases). V shed 2 bases and J shed 0 bases, with 11 bases lying between them. Germline V gene sequence: CDR1 SEHNR, CDR2 FQNEAQ (reference sequence). CDR3 length: 16 amino acids. This CDR3 reads CASSLPAGDSYNEQFF. CDR3 nucleotides: TGTGCCAGCAGCTTACCAGCGGGCGACTCCTACAATGAGCAGTTCTTC.

The chain carries TRBV27 and TRBJ2-4; possibly TRBD1 for D (9 bases). Germline CDR1 is MNHEY and CDR2 is SMNVEV (reference sequence). The CDR3 totals 20 residues. V lost 6 bases to trimming and J lost 0 bases, with 27 bases between them. CDR3 DNA sequence: TGTGCCAGCAGCTTTACGGGGGGGCTGGACAGGGGACTAGCCAAAAACATTCAGTACTTC. Residues: CASSFTGGLDRGLAKNIQYF.

This rearrangement joins TRBV19 to TRBJ1-5; 7 positions match TRBD1. CDR3 length: 15 residues. The J segment lost 1 base and the V segment lost 5 bases, leaving 5 bases of the junction unmatched. CDR1 is LNHDA, CDR2 SQIVND, per germline (reference sequence). The CDR3 loop is CASSSQGTSNQPQHF. The DNA for the CDR3 is TGTGCCAGTAGTTCACAGGGGACGAGCAATCAGCCCCAGCATTTT.

The gene calls are TRBV5-4 and TRBJ1-2; 7 bases map to TRBD1. Germline V lookup: CDR1 SGHNT, CDR2 YYREEE (reference sequence). V gave up 4 bases and J gave up 5 bases; unmatched junction bases: 5. The CDR3 extends over 13 amino acids. The CDR3 sequence is CASSPGQLYGYTF. In DNA, the CDR3 is TGTGCCAGCAGCCCGGGACAGCTTTATGGCTACACCTTC.

The chain recombines TRBV4-1 with TRBJ2-3; D uncertain. Germline CDR1 reads MGHRA; CDR2 reads YSYEKL. The CDR3 consists of 14 residues. Trimming removed 0 bases at V and 6 bases at J, with 10 bases between. CDR3 sequence: CASSQERILDTQYF. The CDR3 DNA reads as TGCGCCAGCAGCCAAGAGCGGATTTTGGATACGCAGTATTTT.

This chain joins TRBV11-2 and TRBJ1-1; D is possibly TRBD1 (6 bases). CDR1 SGHAT and CDR2 FQNNGV come from the germline V gene. This CDR3 region has 14 residues. V lost 3 bases, J lost 1 base, and 9 bases lay in between. The CDR3, as DNA: TGTGCCAGCAGCTTTTTGACAGGGAACACTGAAGCTTTCTTT. Protein product: CASSFLTGNTEAFF.

The V gene is TRBV7-2, the J gene TRBJ1-5; TRBD1 matches at 8 bases. This CDR3 is built from 16 residues. Germline V lookup: CDR1 SGHTA, CDR2 FQGNSA. The junction had 8 bases not matched to a gene; V was cut back by 5 bases and J by 2 bases. The CDR3 loop is CASSTGGGEGNQPQHF. CDR3 nucleotide sequence: TGTGCCAGCAGCACAGGGGGGGGAGAGGGCAATCAGCCCCAGCATTTT. The variable domain in full, with the rest retrieved from reference TRBV7-2 and TRBJ1-5, is GAGVSQSPSNKVTEKGKDVELRCDPISGHTALYWYRQSLGQGLEFLIYFQGNSAPDKSGLPSDRFSAERTGGSVSTLTIQRTQQEDSAVYLCASSTGGGEGNQPQHFGDGTRLSIL.

The chain joins TRBV5-1 to TRBJ2-5; 9 bases map to TRBD2. The junction had 6 bases not matched to a gene; V was cut back by 0 bases and J by 3 bases. Looked up from germline, CDR1 is SGHRS and CDR2 is YFSETQ. The CDR3 has 16 residues. In DNA form, the CDR3 reads TGCGCCAGCAGCTTGGCCCAGGCTAGCGGGGAAGAGACCCAGTACTTC. Amino acid sequence: CASSLAQASGEETQYF.

The chain joins TRBV28 to TRBJ1-5; perhaps TRBD1 as D (6 bases). V lost 1 base and J lost 4, with 11 bases in between. The germline V gene has CDR1 MDHEN and CDR2 SYDVKM. The CDR3 totals 15 residues. In DNA, the CDR3 is TGTGCCAGCAGTTTATCGGGGACAAGGAATCAGCCCCAGCATTTT. Residues: CASSLSGTRNQPQHF.

The gene calls are TRBV4-3 and TRBJ2-2, with D possibly TRBD1 on 6 matching bases. CDR3 length: 16 amino acids. The germline V gene encodes CDR1 LGHNA and CDR2 YSLEER. The germline V and J ends were trimmed by 1 base and 2 bases, with 11 bases remaining between them. CDR3 sequence: CASSQGVRGNTGELFF. DNA of the CDR3: TGCGCCAGCAGCCAAGGAGTCAGGGGAAACACCGGGGAGCTGTTTTTT.